This T cell receptor (beta chain) was obtained from a study of CD8+ T cells in alopecia areata. Study outcomes and limitations: Lesional tissue from the scalp (especially in alopecia totalis/universalis) showed higher clonality than normal scalp.

Worth noting for this clone: Its specificity is not known.

Treatment denoted: oral pan-JAK inhibitor, 5-10 mg twice daily. Between the trimmed V and J ends, which lost 3 bases and 9 bases, there was a span of 12 bases. The germline V gene encodes CDR1 SNHLY and CDR2 FYNNEI. The CDR3 runs to 13 residues. The authors extracted RNA and reverse transcribed it into cDNA as the sequencing template. The protocol was immunoSEQ multiplex PCR, while the TCRdb copy is restricted to in-frame clones and leaves out a portion. The repertoire includes approximately 180,000 clones, under 80% of them detected once, and approximately 1.3% sits in the top ten. V and J are TRBV2 and TRBJ2-1; a possible D gene is TRBD2 (5 bases). The specimen comprised CD4+ T cells sorted from blood, sampled around week 50, from a patient treated with tofacitinib. This receptor was obtained from a human donor with alopecia areata. For the CDR3, the DNA is TGTGCCAGCAGTGAGGAGGTGATGGGTGAGCAGTTCTTC. Its translation: CASSEEVMGEQFF.